The present TCR beta chain was sequenced within a study of T cells and Merkel cell carcinoma outcomes. The assay was immunoSEQ multiplex PCR, and TCRdb's table has in-frame clones only and misses some. This sample carries over 15,000 clones, over 70% of them seen once, and the ten largest clones take 7.9%. Note on this clone: The antigen remains unidentified.

Regarding the study as a whole: In Merkel cell carcinoma, repertoire and T-cell density reportedly predicted outcomes.

Germline CDR1 reads MNHNY; CDR2 reads SVGAGI (reference sequence). Between the trimmed V and J ends, which lost 6 bases and 6 bases, there was a span of 12 bases. The CDR3 has 13 amino acids. The sequencing sample was made of tumor tissue from Merkel cell carcinoma. The rearrangement joins TRBV6-6 to TRBJ1-5; D not resolved. This TCR was recovered from a human donor with Merkel cell carcinoma. CDR3 bases: TGTGCCAGCAGCAACTTAGAGGGTCAGCCCCAGCATTTT. Its protein is CASSNLEGQPQHF.